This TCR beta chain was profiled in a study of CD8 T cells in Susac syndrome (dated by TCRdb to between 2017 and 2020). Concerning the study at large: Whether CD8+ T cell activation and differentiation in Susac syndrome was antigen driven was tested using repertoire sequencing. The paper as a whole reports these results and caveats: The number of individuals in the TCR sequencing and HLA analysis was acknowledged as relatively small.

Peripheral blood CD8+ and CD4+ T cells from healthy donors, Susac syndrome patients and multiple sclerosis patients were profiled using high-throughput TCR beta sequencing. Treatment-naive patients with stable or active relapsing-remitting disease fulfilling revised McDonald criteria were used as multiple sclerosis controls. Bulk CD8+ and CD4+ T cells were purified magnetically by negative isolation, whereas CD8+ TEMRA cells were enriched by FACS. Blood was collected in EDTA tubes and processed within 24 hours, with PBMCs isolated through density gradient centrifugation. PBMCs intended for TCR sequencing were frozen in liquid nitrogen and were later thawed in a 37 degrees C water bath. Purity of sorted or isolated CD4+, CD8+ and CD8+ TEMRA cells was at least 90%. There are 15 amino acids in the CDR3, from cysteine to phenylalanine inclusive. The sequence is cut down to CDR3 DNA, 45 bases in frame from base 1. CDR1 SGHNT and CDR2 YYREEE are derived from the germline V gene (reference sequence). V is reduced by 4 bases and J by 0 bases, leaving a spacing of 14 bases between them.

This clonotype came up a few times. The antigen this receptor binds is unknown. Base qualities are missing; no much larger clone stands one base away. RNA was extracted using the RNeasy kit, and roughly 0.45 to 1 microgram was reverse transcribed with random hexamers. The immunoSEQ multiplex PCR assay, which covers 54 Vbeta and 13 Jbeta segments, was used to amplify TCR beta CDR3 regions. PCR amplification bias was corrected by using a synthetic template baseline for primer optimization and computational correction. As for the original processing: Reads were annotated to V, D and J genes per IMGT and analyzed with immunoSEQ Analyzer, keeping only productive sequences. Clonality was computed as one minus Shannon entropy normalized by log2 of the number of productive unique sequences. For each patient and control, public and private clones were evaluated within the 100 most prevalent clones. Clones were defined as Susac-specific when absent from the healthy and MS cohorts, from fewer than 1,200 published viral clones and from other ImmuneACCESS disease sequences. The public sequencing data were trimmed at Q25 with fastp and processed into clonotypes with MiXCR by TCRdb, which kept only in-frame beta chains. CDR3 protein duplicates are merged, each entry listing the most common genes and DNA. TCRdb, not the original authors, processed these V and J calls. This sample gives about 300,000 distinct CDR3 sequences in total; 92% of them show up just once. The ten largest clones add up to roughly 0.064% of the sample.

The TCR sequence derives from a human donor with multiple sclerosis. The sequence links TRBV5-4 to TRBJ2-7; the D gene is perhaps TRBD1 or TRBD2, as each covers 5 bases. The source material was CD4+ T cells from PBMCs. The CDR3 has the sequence CASSRLAGASYEQYF. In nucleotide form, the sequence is TGTGCCAGCAGCCGTCTAGCCGGGGCCTCCTACGAGCAGTACTTC.